The source of this T cell receptor beta chain is a study of technical replicates of blood from a few donors (dated by TCRdb to 2015 to 2018). Library construction relied on the immunoSEQ multiplex PCR assay. The source is immuneACCESS, and TCRdb retained only in-frame sequences with V and J called. Part of the clones is not carried over; for the studies checked, unresolved V genes explain less than half of this, and the remainder is unexplained. The table for this sample lists some 67,000 clones; 95% to 98% of them were counted only once. Approximately 0.17% of the sample lies in the top ten. As to this clone: No cognate antigen has been identified for it. No base qualities exist here, and no much larger clone lies one base off it.

CDR1 and CDR2, per the germline V gene, are MDHEN and SYDVKM. The V end loses 8 bases and the J end loses 4 bases, and a stretch of 17 bases separates them. The CDR3 holds 15 amino acids from the cysteine to the phenylalanine. The DNA shown is the 45-base CDR3, in frame from base 1. This TCR was recovered from a human donor in good health. This chain joins TRBV28 to TRBJ1-4; no confident D gene assignment can be made. The sequencing sample was made of T cells isolated from PBMCs. At the DNA level, the sequence is TGTGCCAGCCGATTCCTCGGGGAAGTTAATGAAAAACTGTTTTTT. The resulting protein is CASRFLGEVNEKLFF.